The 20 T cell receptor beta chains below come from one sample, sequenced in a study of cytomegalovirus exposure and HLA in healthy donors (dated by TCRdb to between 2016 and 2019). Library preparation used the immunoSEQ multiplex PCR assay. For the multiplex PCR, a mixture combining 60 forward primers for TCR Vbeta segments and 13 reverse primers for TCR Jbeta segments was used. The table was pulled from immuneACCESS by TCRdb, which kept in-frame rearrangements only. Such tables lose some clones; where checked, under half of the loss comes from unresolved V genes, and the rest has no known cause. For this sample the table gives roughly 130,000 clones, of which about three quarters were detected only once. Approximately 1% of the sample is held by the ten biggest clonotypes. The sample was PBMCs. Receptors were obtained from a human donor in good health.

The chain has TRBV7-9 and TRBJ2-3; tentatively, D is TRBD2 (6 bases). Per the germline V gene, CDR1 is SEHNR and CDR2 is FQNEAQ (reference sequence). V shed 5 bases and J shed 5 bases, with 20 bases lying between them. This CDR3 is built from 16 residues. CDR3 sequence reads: CASSNTLYVGGDTQYF. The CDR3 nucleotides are TGTGCCAGCAGCAACACATTGTACGTGGGGGGAGATACGCAGTATTTT.

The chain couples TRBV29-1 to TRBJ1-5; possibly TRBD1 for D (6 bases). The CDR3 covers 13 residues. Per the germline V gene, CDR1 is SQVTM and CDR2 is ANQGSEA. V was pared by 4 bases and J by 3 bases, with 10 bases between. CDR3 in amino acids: CSVVAGDNQPQHF. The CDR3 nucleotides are TGCAGCGTTGTTGCAGGGGACAATCAGCCCCAGCATTTT.

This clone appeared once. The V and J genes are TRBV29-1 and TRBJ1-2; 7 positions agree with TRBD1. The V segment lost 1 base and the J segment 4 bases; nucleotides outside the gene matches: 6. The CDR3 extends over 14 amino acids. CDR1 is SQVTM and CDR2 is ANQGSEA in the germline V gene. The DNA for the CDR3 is TGCAGCGTTGAAGCACCCCGGGACAGCTATGGCTACACCTTC. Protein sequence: CSVEAPRDSYGYTF.

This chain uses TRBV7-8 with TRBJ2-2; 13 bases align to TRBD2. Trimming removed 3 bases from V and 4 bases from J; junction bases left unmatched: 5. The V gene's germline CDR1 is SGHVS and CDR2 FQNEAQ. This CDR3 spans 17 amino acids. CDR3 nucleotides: TGTGCCAGCAGCTTTACTAGCGGGGGGGCGGGCACCGGGGAGCTGTTTTTT. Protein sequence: CASSFTSGGAGTGELFF.

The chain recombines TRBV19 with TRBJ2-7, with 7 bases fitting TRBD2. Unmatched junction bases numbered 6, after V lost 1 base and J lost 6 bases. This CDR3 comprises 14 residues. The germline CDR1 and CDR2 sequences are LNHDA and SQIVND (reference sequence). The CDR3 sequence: CASSIVSGLSEQYF. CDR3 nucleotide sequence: TGTGCCAGTAGTATAGTCTCGGGACTATCCGAGCAGTACTTC.

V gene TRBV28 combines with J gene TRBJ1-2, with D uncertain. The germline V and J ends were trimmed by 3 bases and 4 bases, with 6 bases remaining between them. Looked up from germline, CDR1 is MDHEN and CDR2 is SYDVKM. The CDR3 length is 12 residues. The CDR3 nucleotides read TGTGCCAGCAGTTTCGAGGTCTATGGCTACACCTTC. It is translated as CASSFEVYGYTF.

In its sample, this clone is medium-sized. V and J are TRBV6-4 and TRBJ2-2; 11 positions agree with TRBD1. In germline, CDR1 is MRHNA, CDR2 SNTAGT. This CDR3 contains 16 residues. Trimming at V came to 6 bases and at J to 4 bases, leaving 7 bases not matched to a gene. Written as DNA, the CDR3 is TGTGCCAGCAGCGAAGGGACAGGGGGGATCACCGGGGAGCTGTTTTTT. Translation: CASSEGTGGITGELFF.

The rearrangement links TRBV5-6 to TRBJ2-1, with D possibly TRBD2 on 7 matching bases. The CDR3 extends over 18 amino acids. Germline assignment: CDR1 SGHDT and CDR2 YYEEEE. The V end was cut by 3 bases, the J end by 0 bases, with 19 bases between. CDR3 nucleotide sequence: TGTGCCAGCAGCTCCGAGGGGGGGTCGGGGTACTCCTACAATGAGCAGTTCTTC. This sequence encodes CASSSEGGSGYSYNEQFF.

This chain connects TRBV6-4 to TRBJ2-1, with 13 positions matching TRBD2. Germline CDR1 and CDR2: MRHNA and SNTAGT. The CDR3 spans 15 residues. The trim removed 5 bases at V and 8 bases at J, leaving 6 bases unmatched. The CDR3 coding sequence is TGTGCCAGCAGTACTACTAGCGGGGGGGGCGATGAGCAGTTCTTC. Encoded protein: CASSTTSGGGDEQFF.

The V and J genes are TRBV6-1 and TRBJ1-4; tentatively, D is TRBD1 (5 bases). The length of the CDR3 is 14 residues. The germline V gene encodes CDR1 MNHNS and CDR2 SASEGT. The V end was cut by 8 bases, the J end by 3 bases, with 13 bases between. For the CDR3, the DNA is TGTGCCAGCGACCAGGGTTTCTCTAATGAAAAACTGTTTTTT. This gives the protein CASDQGFSNEKLFF.

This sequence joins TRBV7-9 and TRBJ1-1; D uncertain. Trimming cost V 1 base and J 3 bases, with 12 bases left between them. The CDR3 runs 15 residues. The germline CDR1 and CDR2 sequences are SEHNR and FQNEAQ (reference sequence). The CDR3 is CASSLDEGTYTEAFF. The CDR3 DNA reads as TGTGCCAGCAGCTTAGATGAGGGAACTTACACTGAAGCTTTCTTT.

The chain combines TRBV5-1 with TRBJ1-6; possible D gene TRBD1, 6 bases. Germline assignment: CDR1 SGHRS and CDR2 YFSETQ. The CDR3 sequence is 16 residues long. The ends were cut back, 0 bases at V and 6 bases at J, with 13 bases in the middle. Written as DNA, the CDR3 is TGCGCCAGCAGCTTGGTCTTACAGGGCCGTAATTCACCCCTCCACTTT. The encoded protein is CASSLVLQGRNSPLHF.

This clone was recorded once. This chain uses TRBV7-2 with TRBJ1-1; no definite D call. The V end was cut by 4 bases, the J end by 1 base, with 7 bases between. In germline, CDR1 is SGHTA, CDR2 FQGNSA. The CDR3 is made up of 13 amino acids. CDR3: CASSSTWNTEAFF. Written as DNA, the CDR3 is TGTGCCAGCAGCTCGACATGGAACACTGAAGCTTTCTTT. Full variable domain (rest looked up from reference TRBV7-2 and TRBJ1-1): GAGVSQSPSNKVTEKGKDVELRCDPISGHTALYWYRQSLGQGLEFLIYFQGNSAPDKSGLPSDRFSAERTGGSVSTLTIQRTQQEDSAVYLCASSSTWNTEAFFGQGTRLTVV.

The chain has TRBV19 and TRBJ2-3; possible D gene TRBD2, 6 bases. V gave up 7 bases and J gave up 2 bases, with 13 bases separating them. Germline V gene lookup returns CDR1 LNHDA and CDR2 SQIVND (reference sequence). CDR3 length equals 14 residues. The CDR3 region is CASKAGPDTDTQYF. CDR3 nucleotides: TGTGCCAGTAAGGCGGGGCCTGACACAGATACGCAGTATTTT.

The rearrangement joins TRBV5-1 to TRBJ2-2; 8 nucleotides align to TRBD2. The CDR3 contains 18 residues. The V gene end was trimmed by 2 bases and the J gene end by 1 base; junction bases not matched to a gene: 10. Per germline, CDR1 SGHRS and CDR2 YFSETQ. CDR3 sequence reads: CASSLQPPGGLNTGELFF. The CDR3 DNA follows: TGCGCCAGCAGCTTACAACCTCCGGGGGGGCTGAACACCGGGGAGCTGTTTTTT.

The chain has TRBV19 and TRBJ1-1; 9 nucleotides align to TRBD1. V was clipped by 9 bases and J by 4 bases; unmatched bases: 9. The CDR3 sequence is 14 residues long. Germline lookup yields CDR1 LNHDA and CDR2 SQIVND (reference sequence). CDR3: CARRHRGRSTEAFF. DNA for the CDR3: TGTGCCAGACGACACAGGGGGCGCAGCACTGAAGCTTTCTTT.

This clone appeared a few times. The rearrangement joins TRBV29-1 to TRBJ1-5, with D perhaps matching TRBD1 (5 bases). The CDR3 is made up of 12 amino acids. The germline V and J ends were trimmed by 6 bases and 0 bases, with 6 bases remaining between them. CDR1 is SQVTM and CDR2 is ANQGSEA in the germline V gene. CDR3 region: CSVRDSNQPQHF. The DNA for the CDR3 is TGCAGCGTCAGGGATAGCAATCAGCCCCAGCATTTT.

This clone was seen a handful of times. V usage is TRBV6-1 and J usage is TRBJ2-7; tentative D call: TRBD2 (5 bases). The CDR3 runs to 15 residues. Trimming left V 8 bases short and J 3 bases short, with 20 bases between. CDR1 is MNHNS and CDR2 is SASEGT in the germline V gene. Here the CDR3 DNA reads TGTGCCAGCCATTTGAGCCTAGGGAGAGGCTACGAGCAGTACTTC. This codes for CASHLSLGRGYEQYF.

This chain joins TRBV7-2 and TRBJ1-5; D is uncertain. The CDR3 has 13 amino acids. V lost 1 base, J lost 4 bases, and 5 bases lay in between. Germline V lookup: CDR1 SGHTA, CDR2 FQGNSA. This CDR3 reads CASSLGRNQPQHF. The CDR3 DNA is TGTGCCAGCAGCTTAGGGAGAAATCAGCCCCAGCATTTT.

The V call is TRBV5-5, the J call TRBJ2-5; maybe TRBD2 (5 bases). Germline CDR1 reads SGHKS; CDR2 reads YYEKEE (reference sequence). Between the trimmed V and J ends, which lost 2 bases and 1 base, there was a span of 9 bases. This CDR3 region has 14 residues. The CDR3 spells CASSFHGIQETQYF. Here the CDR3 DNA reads TGTGCCAGCAGCTTTCACGGGATCCAAGAGACCCAGTACTTC. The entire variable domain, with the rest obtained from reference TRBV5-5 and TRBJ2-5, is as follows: DAGVTQSPTHLIKTRGQQVTLRCSPISGHKSVSWYQQVLGQGPQFIFQYYEKEERGRGNFPDRFSARQFPNYSSELNVNALLLGDSALYLCASSFHGIQETQYFGPGTRLLVL.